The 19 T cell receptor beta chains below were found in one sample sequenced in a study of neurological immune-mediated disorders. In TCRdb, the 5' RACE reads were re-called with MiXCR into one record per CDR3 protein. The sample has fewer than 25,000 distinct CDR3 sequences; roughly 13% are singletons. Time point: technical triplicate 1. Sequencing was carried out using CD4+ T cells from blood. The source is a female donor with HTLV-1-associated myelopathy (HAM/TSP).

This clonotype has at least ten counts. The CDR3 nucleotides read TGCAGTGCTAGGGGGGCTAGCGGGGGAGTCGGTGAGCAGTTCTTC. It specifies CSARGASGGVGEQFF. The chain couples TRBV20-1 to TRBJ2-1, with 10 bases aligning to TRBD2. CDR1 is DFQATT, CDR2 SNEGSKA, per germline (reference sequence). The trim removed 3 bases at V and 9 bases at J, leaving 11 bases unmatched. This CDR3 is 15 amino acids long.

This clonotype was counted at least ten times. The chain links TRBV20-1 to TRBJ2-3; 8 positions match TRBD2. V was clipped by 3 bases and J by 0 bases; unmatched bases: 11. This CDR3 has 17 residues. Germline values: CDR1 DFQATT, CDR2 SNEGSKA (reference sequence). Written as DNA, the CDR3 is TGCAGTGCTAGCCCGGCGGGAGGTCCCGATAGCACAGATACGCAGTATTTT. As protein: CSASPAGGPDSTDTQYF.

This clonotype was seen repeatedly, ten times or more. In nucleotides, the CDR3 is TGTGCCAGCAGTTTTGAGGGGGACTATGGCTACACCTTC. Protein sequence: CASSFEGDYGYTF. The V gene is TRBV12-3 or TRBV12-4, the J gene TRBJ1-2, with D maybe TRBD1 (6 bases). The CDR3 length is 13 residues. Deletions cut 3 bases from V and 3 bases from J, with 8 bases between.

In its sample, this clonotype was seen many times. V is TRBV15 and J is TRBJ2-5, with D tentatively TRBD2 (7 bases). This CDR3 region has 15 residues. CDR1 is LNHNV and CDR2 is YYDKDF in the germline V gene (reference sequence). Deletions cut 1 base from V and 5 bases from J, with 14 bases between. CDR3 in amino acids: CATSRVGEGGETQYF. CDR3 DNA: TGTGCCACCAGCAGAGTGGGAGAGGGGGGGGAGACCCAGTACTTC.

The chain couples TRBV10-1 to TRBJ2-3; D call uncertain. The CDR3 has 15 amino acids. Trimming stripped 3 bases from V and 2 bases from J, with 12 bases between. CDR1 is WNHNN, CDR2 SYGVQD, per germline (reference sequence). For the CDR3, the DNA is TGCGCCAGCAGTGAATTACCTATAAACACAGATACGCAGTATTTT. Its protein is CASSELPINTDTQYF.

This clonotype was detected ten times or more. Here the CDR3 reads CSVDASLGQGATDTQYF. The CDR3 coding sequence is TGCAGTGTAGATGCCTCTTTGGGACAGGGGGCAACAGATACGCAGTATTTT. V is TRBV20-1 and J is TRBJ2-3; TRBD1 agrees at 12 bases. CDR3 size: 17 residues. V shed 7 bases, J shed 3 bases, and the junction held 14 bases outside the gene matches. CDR1 and CDR2 (germline): DFQATT, SNEGSKA (reference sequence).

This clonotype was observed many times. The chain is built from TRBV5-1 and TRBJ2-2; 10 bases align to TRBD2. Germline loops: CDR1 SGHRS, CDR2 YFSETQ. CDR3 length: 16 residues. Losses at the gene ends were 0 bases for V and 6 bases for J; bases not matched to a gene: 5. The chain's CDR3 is CASSLEASGGSGELFF. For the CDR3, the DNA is TGCGCCAGCAGCTTGGAGGCTAGCGGGGGTTCCGGGGAGCTGTTTTTT.

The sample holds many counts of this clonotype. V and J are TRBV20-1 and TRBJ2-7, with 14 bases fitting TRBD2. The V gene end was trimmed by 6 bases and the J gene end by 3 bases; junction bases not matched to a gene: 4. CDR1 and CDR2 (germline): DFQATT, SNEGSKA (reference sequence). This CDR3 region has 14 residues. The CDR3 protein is CSAGGLAGGYEQYF. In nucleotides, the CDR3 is TGCAGTGCCGGCGGACTAGCGGGGGGCTACGAGCAGTACTTC.

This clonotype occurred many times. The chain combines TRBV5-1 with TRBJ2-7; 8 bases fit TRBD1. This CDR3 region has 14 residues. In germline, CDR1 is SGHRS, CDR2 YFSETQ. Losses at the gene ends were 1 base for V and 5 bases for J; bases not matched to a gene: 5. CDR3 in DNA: TGCGCCAGCAGCTTGCAGGGGGCGGCGGACGAGCAGTACTTC. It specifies CASSLQGAADEQYF.

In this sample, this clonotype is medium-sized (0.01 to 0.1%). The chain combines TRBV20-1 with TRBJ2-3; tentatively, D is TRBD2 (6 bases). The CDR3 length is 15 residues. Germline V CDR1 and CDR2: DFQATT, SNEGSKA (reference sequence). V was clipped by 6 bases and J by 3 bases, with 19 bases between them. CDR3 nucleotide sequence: TGCAGTGCCCCACAACGGGAGCGAGGGACAGATACGCAGTATTTT. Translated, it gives CSAPQRERGTDTQYF.

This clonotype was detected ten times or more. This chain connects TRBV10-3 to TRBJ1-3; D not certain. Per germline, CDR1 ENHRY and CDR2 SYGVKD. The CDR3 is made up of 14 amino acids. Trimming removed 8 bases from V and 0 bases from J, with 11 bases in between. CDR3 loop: CAICSAPSGNTIYF. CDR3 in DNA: TGTGCCATCTGTTCCGCCCCCTCTGGAAACACCATATATTTT.

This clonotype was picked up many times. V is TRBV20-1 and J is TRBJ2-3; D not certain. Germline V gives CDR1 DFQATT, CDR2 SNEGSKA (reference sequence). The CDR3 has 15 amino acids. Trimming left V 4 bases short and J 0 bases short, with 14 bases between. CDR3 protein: CSATPPGPSTDTQYF. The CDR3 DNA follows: TGCAGTGCTACCCCCCCGGGCCCTAGCACAGATACGCAGTATTTT.

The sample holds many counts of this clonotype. The CDR3 spells CASSSLLAGEGEQYF. DNA of the CDR3: TGTGCCAGCAGCTCCCTTCTAGCGGGAGAGGGGGAGCAGTACTTC. The chain joins TRBV7-8 to TRBJ2-7; 10 nucleotides agree with TRBD2. Germline V gene lookup returns CDR1 SGHVS and CDR2 FQNEAQ. J was trimmed by 7 bases and V by 4 bases; bases with no gene match: 10. CDR3 length: 15 residues. Complete variable domain (other parts from reference TRBV7-8 and TRBJ2-7): GAGVSQSPRYKVAKRGQDVALRCDPISGHVSLFWYQQALGQGPEFLTYFQNEAQLDKSGLPSDRFFAERPEGSVSTLKIQRTQQEDSAVYLCASSSLLAGEGEQYFGPGTRLTVT.

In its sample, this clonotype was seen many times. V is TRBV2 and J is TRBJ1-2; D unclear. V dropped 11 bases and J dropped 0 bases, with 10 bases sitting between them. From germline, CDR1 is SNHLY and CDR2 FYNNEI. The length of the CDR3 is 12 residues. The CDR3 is CASAVSNYGYTF. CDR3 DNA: TGTGCCTCCGCCGTCTCTAACTATGGCTACACCTTC.

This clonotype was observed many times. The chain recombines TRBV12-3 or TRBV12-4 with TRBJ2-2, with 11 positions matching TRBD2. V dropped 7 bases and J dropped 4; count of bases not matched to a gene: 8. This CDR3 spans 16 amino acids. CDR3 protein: CASTDRTSGLTGELFF. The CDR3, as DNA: TGTGCCAGCACCGATCGGACTAGCGGGCTCACCGGGGAGCTGTTTTTT.

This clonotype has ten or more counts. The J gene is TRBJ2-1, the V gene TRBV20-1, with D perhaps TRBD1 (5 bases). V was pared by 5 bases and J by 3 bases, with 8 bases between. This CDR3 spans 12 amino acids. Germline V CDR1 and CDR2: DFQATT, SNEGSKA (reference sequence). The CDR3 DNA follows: TGCAGTGCTCACGGACACTACAATGAGCAGTTCTTC. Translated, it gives CSAHGHYNEQFF.

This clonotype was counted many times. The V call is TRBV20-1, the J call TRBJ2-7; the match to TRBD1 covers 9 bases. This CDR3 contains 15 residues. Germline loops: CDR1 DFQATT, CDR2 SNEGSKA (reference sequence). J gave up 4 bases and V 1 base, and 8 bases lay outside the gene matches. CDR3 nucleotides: TGCAGTGCTAGAGTCCCCCGGGACAGGGTGTACGAGCAGTACTTC. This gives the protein CSARVPRDRVYEQYF.

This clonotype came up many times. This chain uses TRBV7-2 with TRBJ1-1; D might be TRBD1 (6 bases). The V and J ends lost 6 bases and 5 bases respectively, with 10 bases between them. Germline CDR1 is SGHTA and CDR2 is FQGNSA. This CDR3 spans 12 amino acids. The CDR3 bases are TGTGCCAGCAGTCAGGGGTGGACTGAAGCTTTCTTT. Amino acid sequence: CASSQGWTEAFF.

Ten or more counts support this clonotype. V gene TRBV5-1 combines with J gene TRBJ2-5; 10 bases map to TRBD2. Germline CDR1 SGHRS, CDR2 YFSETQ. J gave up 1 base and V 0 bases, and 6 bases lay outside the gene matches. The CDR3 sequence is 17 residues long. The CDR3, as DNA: TGCGCCAGCAGCTTGGCGGTAGCGGGGGGTATCCAAGAGACCCAGTACTTC. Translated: CASSLAVAGGIQETQYF.